The entry below gives a single TCR beta chain sequence along with its context. As yet, its antigen is unknown. In the PCR, 60 Vbeta and 13 Jbeta primers were used. Assay used: immunoSEQ multiplex PCR; TCRdb lists only in-frame clones, some missing. This table has some 170,000 clones, about 80% appearing once. This record belongs to a study of cytomegalovirus exposure and HLA in healthy donors. Looking at the study overall: Early on, a data release was issued that held some 85 million unique TCRs from HLA-typed donors.

Whole-study results and caveats: In a later analysis, TCR beta V- and J-gene trimming showed a link to a missense DCLRE1C variant.

The CDR3 covers 14 residues. In germline, CDR1 is SGHTA, CDR2 FQGNSA. V was cut by 2 bases and J by 2 bases, with 7 bases left in between. The sequence derives from a woman aged 50 to 60 in good health and CMV-seronegative. The chain is built from TRBV7-2 and TRBJ1-5; tentative D call: TRBD1 (5 bases). The sample taken for sequencing was PBMCs. This CDR3 is CASSLQGRNQPQHF. The DNA for the CDR3 is TGTGCCAGCAGCTTACAGGGTCGCAATCAGCCCCAGCATTTT.